This T cell receptor (beta chain) was sequenced in a study of blood T cell repertoires in COVID-19. The wider study: From T cells, B-cell-depleted T cells, or PBMCs came the material, which was cDNA or gDNA.

This clone qualifies as medium-sized. The CDR3 extends over 14 amino acids. Per the germline V gene, CDR1 is SNHLY and CDR2 is FYNNEI. The trim removed 4 bases at V and 3 bases at J, leaving 3 bases unmatched. Source study methods: Nucleated cell counts were estimated from reference gene primer amplification. Sequenced by immunoSEQ multiplex PCR; TCRdb stores in-frame clones only, minus some. D and trimming were read from the DNA, whereas the V and J calls and clone size are those reported in that table. There are about 150,000 clones in the sample; around four fifths occur only once, and around 4.8% lies in the top ten.

This clonotype originated in a human donor in a cohort sampled during active COVID-19. Sequenced sample: peripheral blood. This sequence joins TRBV2 and TRBJ1-2; 9 nucleotides match TRBD1. The DNA for the CDR3 is TGTGCCAGCAGTGGACAGGGGGTATACTATGGCTACACCTTC. It yields the protein CASSGQGVYYGYTF.